A selection of T cell receptor beta chains follows, all from one sample in a study of early T cells in non-severe SARS-CoV-2 infection. TCRdb re-called the 5' RACE reads through MiXCR, storing one row per CDR3 protein. The data hold tens of thousands of distinct CDR3 sequences, with about a tenth observed a single time. Specimen: whole blood, collected at baseline. Receptor source: an adult who was a healthcare worker with PCR-confirmed SARS-CoV-2 infection or an uninfected control (not recorded which). CDR3s include the opening cysteine and the closing phenylalanine or tryptophan. A D gene is named only where the DNA matches it firmly. Clone size is stated in some rows and not others, as once, few, many or a class when expanded.

abundance	j_gene	d_gene	len	v_gene	CDR3nt	CDR3aa
.	TRBJ1-1	.	14	TRBV5-1	TGCGCCAGCAGCTTGGCTCAGGCTCAAGCTGAAGCTTTCTTT	CASSLAQAQAEAFF
.	TRBJ2-5	.	16	TRBV6-2/TRBV6-3	TGTGCCAGCAATTTGCTGGGCGGGCTCAATCAAGAGACCCAGTACTTC	CASNLLGGLNQETQYF
.	TRBJ1-1	.	10	TRBV29-1	TGCAGCGTTGCCGTAACTGAAGCTTTCTTT	CSVAVTEAFF
few	TRBJ1-1	.	15	TRBV20-1	TGCAGTGCTAGAGATGGGGTTCAGGGAGGCACTGAAGCTTTCTTT	CSARDGVQGGTEAFF
few	TRBJ2-3	TRBD2	16	TRBV12-3/TRBV12-4	TGTGCCAGCAGCCGGGGGGTACAAACTAGCACAGATACGCAGTATTTT	CASSRGVQTSTDTQYF
few	TRBJ1-1	TRBD1	14	TRBV20-1	TGCAGTGCTAGAGACGCAGGGGGATCCACTGAAGCTTTCTTT	CSARDAGGSTEAFF
.	TRBJ2-7	.	14	TRBV6-5	TGTGCCAGCAGTTACTCTTCAGGGCGCTACGAGCAGTACTTC	CASSYSSGRYEQYF
few	TRBJ2-3	.	14	TRBV10-3	TGTGCCACCGGGCGGGGCTTCGACACAGATACGCAGTATTTT	CATGRGFDTDTQYF
.	TRBJ2-2	.	14	TRBV19	TGTGCCAGTAGTCCGGACGCGAACACCGGGGAGCTGTTTTTT	CASSPDANTGELFF
.	TRBJ1-6	TRBD1	14	TRBV12-3/TRBV12-4	TGTGCCAGCAGGAAGACAGGGGACAATTCACCCCTCCACTTT	CASRKTGDNSPLHF
once	TRBJ2-1	TRBD1	14	TRBV9	TGTGCCAGCAGCGGGACAGGGGGAAACAATGAGCAGTTCTTC	CASSGTGGNNEQFF
many	TRBJ1-1	TRBD1	15	TRBV5-1	TGCGCCAGCAGCTTTCGGACAGGGTCGAACACTGAAGCTTTCTTT	CASSFRTGSNTEAFF
many	TRBJ2-5	.	15	TRBV7-2	TGTGCCACCCGGATTGGGGGGGGCCACCAAGAGACCCAGTACTTC	CATRIGGGHQETQYF
few	TRBJ1-4	TRBD1	15	TRBV2	TGTGCCAGCAGTGAACAGACAGGGACTAATGAAAAACTGTTTTTT	CASSEQTGTNEKLFF
many	TRBJ2-3	TRBD2	13	TRBV7-9	TGTGCCAGCAGCCTAGCGGGGGCAGATACGCAGTATTTT	CASSLAGADTQYF
few	TRBJ2-3	.	18	TRBV30	TGTGCCTGGAGTGTAGTAAGATTGCGGGGGCGAGGCACAGATACGCAGTATTTT	CAWSVVRLRGRGTDTQYF
.	TRBJ2-1	TRBD2	16	TRBV11-2	TGTGCCAGCAGCCCCATCTCGACTAGCACGGACAATGAGCAGTTCTTC	CASSPISTSTDNEQFF
.	TRBJ2-1	TRBD2	17	TRBV28	TGTGCCAGCAGTAGATCGGACGGGGGGGCCGTTTTGAATGAGCAGTTCTTC	CASSRSDGGAVLNEQFF
many	TRBJ2-1	.	14	TRBV27	TGTGCCAGCAGTGGAAGAGCCTCCTACAATGAGCAGTTCTTC	CASSGRASYNEQFF
.	TRBJ2-2	.	17	TRBV19	TGTGCCAGTAGTCCCCGACAGACAGGAGCCCACACCGGGGAGCTGTTTTTT	CASSPRQTGAHTGELFF
many	TRBJ1-1	TRBD1	14	TRBV3-1	TGTGCCAGCAGCCAGACAGGGCTGAGCACTGAAGCTTTCTTT	CASSQTGLSTEAFF
.	TRBJ2-4	.	13	TRBV3-1	TGTGCCAGCAGCCATCGTCTTGGGGGCATTCAGTACTTC	CASSHRLGGIQYF
.	TRBJ2-2	.	15	TRBV19	TGTGCCAGTCTGGATACGGGACGGGGTACCGGGGAGCTGTTTTTT	CASLDTGRGTGELFF
many	TRBJ1-2	.	15	TRBV27	TGTGCCAGCAGTTCTCTCCGGGACGGCCTTTTTGGCTACACCTTC	CASSSLRDGLFGYTF
many	TRBJ2-2	.	18	TRBV9	TGTGCCAGCAGCGTACCACGACGGGGGTTAATCAACACCGGGGAGCTGTTTTTT	CASSVPRRGLINTGELFF
.	TRBJ2-1	TRBD1	15	TRBV10-3	TGTGCCATCAGCCGGGACAGGGACTCCTACAATGAGCAGTTCTTC	CAISRDRDSYNEQFF
few	TRBJ2-2	TRBD1	15	TRBV5-5	TGTGCCAGCAGGTCCGGGACAGTCGTCACCGGGGAGCTGTTTTTT	CASRSGTVVTGELFF
.	TRBJ1-1	TRBD1	13	TRBV3-1	TGTGCCAGCAGCCGACAGGGGGAAGATGAAGCTTTCTTT	CASSRQGEDEAFF
few	TRBJ2-5	.	14	TRBV11-1	TGTGCCAGCAGCACGAGACCGCGCCAAGAGACCCAGTACTTC	CASSTRPRQETQYF
many	TRBJ1-2	.	12	TRBV6-1	TGTGCCAGCAGTGAGTGGGACTATGGCTACACCTTC	CASSEWDYGYTF
.	TRBJ1-2	.	11	TRBV30	TGTGCCTGGAGTGTACGGTTGGAAACCACCTTC	CAWSVRLETTF
many	TRBJ1-1	.	14	TRBV30	TGTGCCTGGAGTCATCGGCGCTCAAACACTGAAGCTTTCTTT	CAWSHRRSNTEAFF
many	TRBJ1-1	.	15	TRBV3-1	TGTGCCAGCAGCCAAGATATAGCGGTGAACACTGAAGCTTTCTTT	CASSQDIAVNTEAFF
few	TRBJ1-4	.	14	TRBV7-2	TGTGCCAGCAGCCCTCGAACAAACCCGGAAAAACTGTTTTTT	CASSPRTNPEKLFF
few	TRBJ2-1	.	14	TRBV20-1	TGCAGTGCTAGACACGTATGGTCCTACAATGAGCAGTTCTTC	CSARHVWSYNEQFF
few	TRBJ2-4	.	17	TRBV7-9	TGTGCCAGCAGCCCCTGGCAGGGAGTTGCGAGCGAAAACATTCAGTACTTC	CASSPWQGVASENIQYF
few	TRBJ1-6	.	15	TRBV19	TGTGCCAGTAGTACGGACATTTGGGGTAATTCACCCCTCCACTTT	CASSTDIWGNSPLHF
.	TRBJ2-2	.	15	TRBV7-2	TGTGCCAGCAGCTTAGCCAGGGTCGACACCGGGGAGCTGTTTTTT	CASSLARVDTGELFF
many	TRBJ1-1	.	11	TRBV6-5	TGTGCCTGTCGGACTTTCGCTGAAGCTTTCTTT	CACRTFAEAFF
few	TRBJ2-1	TRBD2	13	TRBV19	TGTGCCAGTAGTATGGGCGGGGGTGATGAGCAGTTCTTC	CASSMGGGDEQFF